This T cell receptor (beta chain) was recovered during a study of technical replicates of blood from several donors. Sequencing used immunoSEQ multiplex PCR; TCRdb keeps in-frame clones, though not all of them. The sample holds about 84,000 clones; approximately 97% are singletons and the top ten take over 0.15%. This CDR3 has 16 amino acids. V lost 5 bases, J lost 2 bases, and 19 bases lay in between. In germline, CDR1 is LNHNV, CDR2 YYDKDF (reference sequence). Sample: T cells isolated from PBMCs. This chain links TRBV15 with TRBJ2-7; tentative D call: TRBD1 (6 bases). The clonotype was recovered from a human donor in good health. CDR3 in DNA: TGTGCCACCAGCGGATACTCAGGGGCAAGACCCTACGAGCAGTACTTC. Translated: CATSGYSGARPYEQYF. The variable domain in full, with the rest retrieved from reference TRBV15 and TRBJ2-7, is DAMVIQNPRYQVTQFGKPVTLSCSQTLNHNVMYWYQQKSSQAPKLLFHYYDKDFNNEADTPDNFQSRRPNTSFCFLDIRSPGLGDTAMYLCATSGYSGARPYEQYFGPGTRLTVT.